This is a list of T cell receptor beta chains from one sample in a study of T cells in tuberculosis. TCRdb's table, derived via immunoSEQ multiplex PCR, lists solely in-frame clones and lacks some. The profile shows more than 70,000 clones, under 95% of them singletons. Sequenced material: CD1b-GMM tetramer-negative cells sorted from PBMCs. Every receptor here comes from an adult woman with latent tuberculosis. Each CDR3 is given with its conserved first and last residue. The D gene is left open where the match is weak. The size entry is marked missing in some rows and otherwise reads once, few, many or a size class.

cdr3_length clone_size j_call v_call d_call cdr3_aa cdr3_nt
18 NA TRBJ1-1 TRBV15 NA CATSRDRNRAPMNTEAFF TGTGCCACCAGCAGAGATCGGAACAGGGCCCCCATGAACACTGAAGCTTTCTTT
15 NA TRBJ2-7 TRBV23-1 TRBD1 CASSQSEHRGPEQYF TGCGCCAGCAGTCAATCAGAACACAGGGGTCCCGAGCAGTACTTC
13 NA TRBJ1-2 TRBV25-1 NA CATWGADRNGYTF TGTGCCACCTGGGGAGCCGACAGGAATGGCTACACCTTC
14 NA TRBJ1-5 TRBV27 TRBD1 CASSSTRTGQPQHF TGTGCCAGCAGTTCGACCCGGACAGGCCAGCCCCAGCATTTT
15 once TRBJ1-2 TRBV27 TRBD1 CASRVGQGATYGYTF TGTGCCAGCAGGGTCGGACAGGGGGCTACCTATGGCTACACCTTC
16 NA TRBJ2-1 TRBV9 TRBD2 CASGLAGNSRGKEQFF TGTGCCAGTGGGCTAGCGGGGAACTCCCGGGGTAAAGAGCAGTTCTTC
18 NA TRBJ2-3 TRBV7-9 TRBD2 CASSSPWPLAGGPDTQYF TGTGCCAGCAGCTCACCGTGGCCCCTAGCGGGGGGGCCAGATACGCAGTATTTT
11 NA TRBJ1-2 TRBV20-1 TRBD1 CSARGGQDYTF TGCAGTGCTAGAGGCGGACAGGACTACACCTTC
14 NA TRBJ1-5 TRBV2 TRBD1 CASSPTGINQPQHF TGTGCCAGCAGCCCGACAGGGATCAATCAGCCCCAGCATTTT
13 NA TRBJ1-4 TRBV27 NA CASSSQFNEKLFF TGTGCCAGCAGTTCTCAGTTTAATGAAAAACTGTTTTTT
17 NA TRBJ2-1 TRBV5-6 NA CASSLATGPRSYNEQFF TGTGCCAGCAGCTTGGCTACTGGGCCCCGCTCTTACAATGAGCAGTTCTTC
14 NA TRBJ2-1 TRBV11-2 NA CASSLVGAHNEQFF TGTGCCAGCAGCTTAGTTGGGGCCCACAATGAGCAGTTCTTC
14 NA TRBJ2-3 TRBV6-6 NA CASRKTPFTDTQYF TGTGCCAGCAGGAAGACTCCCTTCACAGATACGCAGTATTTT
15 NA TRBJ1-2 TRBV27 NA CASSFGGRLSYGYTF TGTGCCAGCAGTTTCGGGGGTCGACTTTCCTATGGCTACACCTTC
14 NA TRBJ1-3 TRBV6-6 NA CASSSPRGGNTIYF TGTGCCAGCAGCAGCCCCAGGGGTGGAAACACCATATATTTT
14 NA TRBJ1-5 TRBV15 NA CATTVGFGNQPQHF TGTGCCACCACGGTCGGGTTCGGCAATCAGCCCCAGCATTTT
17 NA TRBJ2-3 TRBV7-2 NA CASSTIKRAGLTDTQYF TGTGCCAGCAGCACTATCAAGAGGGCGGGGCTCACAGATACGCAGTATTTT
13 NA TRBJ2-3 TRBV9 NA CASSVGRSDTQYF TGTGCCAGCAGCGTGGGCAGGTCGGATACGCAGTATTTT
13 NA TRBJ1-2 TRBV5-4 TRBD1 CASRPTGAYGYTF TGTGCCAGCAGGCCTACAGGGGCCTATGGCTACACCTTC
13 NA TRBJ2-7 TRBV6-5 TRBD1 CASRRTGLYEQYF TGTGCCAGCAGGAGGACAGGGTTGTACGAGCAGTACTTC
16 NA TRBJ1-6 TRBV6-6 TRBD1 CASSAPDRGLGSPLHF TGTGCCAGCAGCGCCCCAGACAGGGGTTTAGGTTCACCCCTCCACTTT
14 NA TRBJ2-3 TRBV28 TRBD2 CASTGEGGTDTQYF TGTGCCAGCACCGGGGAGGGAGGGACAGATACGCAGTATTTT
14 NA TRBJ2-3 TRBV7-2 TRBD2 CASSFIGLADTQYF TGTGCCAGCAGCTTTATCGGACTAGCGGATACGCAGTATTTT
17 NA TRBJ1-6 TRBV7-9 TRBD1 CASSLGPGTGSNSPLHF TGTGCCAGCAGCCTAGGCCCCGGGACAGGGTCGAATTCACCCCTCCACTTT
13 NA TRBJ1-6 TRBV6-5 NA CASSRVEVGPLHF TGTGCCAGCAGCAGGGTGGAAGTAGGACCCCTCCACTTT
15 NA TRBJ1-3 TRBV6-5 TRBD1 CASRSSGGGGNTIYF TGTGCCAGCAGGAGCTCAGGGGGAGGTGGAAACACCATATATTTT
15 NA TRBJ1-2 TRBV11-2 NA CASSQDGQSNYGYTF TGTGCCAGCAGCCAAGATGGACAGTCTAACTATGGCTACACCTTC
16 NA TRBJ2-5 TRBV9 TRBD2 CASSVGSGGNQETQYF TGTGCCAGCAGCGTAGGAAGCGGGGGAAACCAAGAGACCCAGTACTTC
14 NA TRBJ1-1 TRBV6-1 TRBD1 CASSRDRGRTEAFF TGTGCCAGCAGTCGGGACAGGGGGCGGACTGAAGCTTTCTTT